Ten or more counts support the clone carrying this T cell receptor beta chain. Its cognate antigen is unknown. Each cDNA molecule carried a unique molecular identifier. TCRdb itself ran the 5' RACE reads through MiXCR, one entry per CDR3 protein. The profile shows 55,000 to 65,000 distinct CDR3 sequences, more than 9% of them singletons. The data are from a study of early T cells in non-severe SARS-CoV-2 infection. About the research overall: Unsorted whole-blood RNA was sequenced in bulk, leaving chains unpaired. Study-wide points: VDJdb-based matching was biased toward anti-spike CD8 responses and missed private and CD4 specificities.

The CDR3 spans 15 residues. Germline CDR1 and CDR2: SEHNR and FQNEAQ (reference sequence). V was pared by 1 base and J by 3 bases, with 11 bases between. The chain uses TRBV7-9 and TRBJ2-3; perhaps TRBD2 as D (6 bases). The sample taken for sequencing was whole blood. The TCR was taken from an adult who was a healthcare worker with PCR-confirmed SARS-CoV-2 infection or an uninfected control (not recorded which). CDR3 coding DNA: TGTGCCAGCAGCTTAGACGGGAGATCGACAGATACGCAGTATTTT. Translated: CASSLDGRSTDTQYF.